This TCR beta chain comes out of a study of blood T cell repertoires in COVID-19. Method: immunoSEQ multiplex PCR; TCRdb's copy keeps in-frame clones and lacks some. The table records around 70,000 clones, around nine tenths of them present only once. CDR3 length equals 14 residues. The germline V and J ends were trimmed by 4 bases and 1 base, with 10 bases remaining between them. Germline loops: CDR1 LNHDA, CDR2 SQIVND (reference sequence). Sequenced: peripheral blood. The gene calls are TRBV19 and TRBJ1-1; D gene unclear. The source is a woman aged 80 or over with active or convalescent COVID-19. CDR3 nucleotides: TGTGCCAGTAGTAGTTCCCCCCAGAACACTGAAGCTTTCTTT. It is translated as CASSSSPQNTEAFF.